The entry below gives a single TCR beta chain sequence along with its context. V was trimmed by 2 bases and J by 6 bases, leaving 9 bases between them. This CDR3 comprises 13 residues. CDR1 is LNHDA and CDR2 is SQIVND in the germline V gene (reference sequence). TCRdb's table, derived via immunoSEQ multiplex PCR, lists solely in-frame clones and lacks some. Here the sample spans fewer than 700,000 clones, 85% to 90% being singletons. The data were taken from a study of blood T cell repertoires in COVID-19. Study details: From T cells, B-cell-depleted T cells, or PBMCs came the material, which was cDNA or gDNA.

Sequenced sample: peripheral blood. The source is a woman aged 45 to 65 with COVID-19, enrolled during active disease. V usage is TRBV19 and J usage is TRBJ2-3; D is unclear. The CDR3, as DNA: TGTGCCAGTAGTATACGTCTAGACGATACGCAGTATTTT. It encodes CASSIRLDDTQYF.